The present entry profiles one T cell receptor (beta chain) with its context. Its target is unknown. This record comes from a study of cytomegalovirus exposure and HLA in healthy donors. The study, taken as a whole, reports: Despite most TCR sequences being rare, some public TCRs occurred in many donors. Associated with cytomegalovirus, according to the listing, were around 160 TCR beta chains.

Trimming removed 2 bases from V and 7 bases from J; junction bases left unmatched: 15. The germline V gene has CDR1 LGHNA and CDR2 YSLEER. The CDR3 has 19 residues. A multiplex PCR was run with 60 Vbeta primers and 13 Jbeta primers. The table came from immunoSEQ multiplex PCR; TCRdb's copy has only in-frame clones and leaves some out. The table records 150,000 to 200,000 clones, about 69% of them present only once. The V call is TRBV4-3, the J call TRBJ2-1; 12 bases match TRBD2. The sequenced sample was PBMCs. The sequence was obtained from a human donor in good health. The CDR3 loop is CASSQHRTSGDMGVNEQFF. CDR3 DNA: TGCGCCAGCAGCCAACACCGGACTAGCGGGGATATGGGGGTGAATGAGCAGTTCTTC.